The T cell receptor beta chain described here comes from a study of cytomegalovirus exposure and HLA in healthy donors. On the study more broadly: A data release that came early held roughly 90 million unique TCRs from HLA-typed donors.

Study-level results: The sole available immune exposure information was CMV serostatus. A later analysis found common viral pathogens apparently linked to several of the most significant clusters.

Researchers ran the PCR with 60 Vbeta and 13 Jbeta primers. The repertoire was sequenced with immunoSEQ multiplex PCR; TCRdb's copy has only in-frame clones and lacks some. The sample carries approximately 150,000 clones, more than 70% recorded once. About this clone: The target antigen is unknown.

The sample comprised PBMCs. The clonotype comes from a man aged 25-40 years in good health and CMV-seronegative.

The CDR3 sequence: CASTPPFGARGGGELFF. The CDR3 DNA reads TGTGCCAGCACCCCTCCTTTCGGGGCGCGGGGAGGCGGGGAGCTGTTTTTT. The chain joins TRBV27 to TRBJ2-2; TRBD2 is a possible D gene (6 bases). Germline assignment: CDR1 MNHEY and CDR2 SMNVEV (reference sequence). The CDR3 sequence is 17 residues long. Trimming took 7 bases from V and 7 from J, leaving 25 bases between them.